These T cell receptor beta chains were read from a single sample in a study of blood T cells in healthy people across ages. One entry per CDR3 protein results from TCRdb running MiXCR on the 5' RACE reads. In the table there are some 710,000 distinct CDR3 sequences, approximately 22% of which are singletons. The specimen sequenced was blood. These receptor sequences come from a man between 65 and 85 years old in good health. The CDR3 runs from the conserved cysteine through the conserved F or W. The order of the fields is D gene, J gene, clone size, V gene, CDR3 length, CDR3 protein, CDR3 DNA. D genes are given only for firm matches. Not every row has a clone size; where given, it reads once, few, many or a size class.

d_gene: -; j_gene: TRBJ2-2; abundance: few; v_gene: TRBV6-5; len: 15; CDR3aa: CASSFAGTDTGELFF; CDR3nt: TGTGCCAGCAGTTTCGCGGGAACTGACACCGGGGAGCTGTTTTTT
d_gene: -; j_gene: TRBJ2-1; abundance: -; v_gene: TRBV7-2; len: 14; CDR3aa: CASSFPGWGNEQFF; CDR3nt: TGTGCCAGCAGCTTCCCTGGATGGGGCAATGAGCAGTTCTTC
d_gene: -; j_gene: TRBJ2-5; abundance: few; v_gene: TRBV3-1; len: 13; CDR3aa: CASSQLTEETQYF; CDR3nt: TGTGCCAGCAGCCAACTGACAGAAGAGACCCAGTACTTC
d_gene: TRBD1; j_gene: TRBJ1-3; abundance: few; v_gene: TRBV12-3/TRBV12-4; len: 14; CDR3aa: CASTDRVAGNTIYF; CDR3nt: TGTGCCAGCACTGACAGGGTGGCTGGAAACACCATATATTTT
d_gene: -; j_gene: TRBJ2-7; abundance: -; v_gene: TRBV20-1; len: 14; CDR3aa: CSARSRSSTYEQYF; CDR3nt: TGCAGTGCCAGGTCCAGGTCATCTACCTACGAGCAGTACTTC
d_gene: TRBD2; j_gene: TRBJ2-7; abundance: -; v_gene: TRBV11-2; len: 14; CDR3aa: CASSAASGSYEQYF; CDR3nt: TGTGCCAGCAGCGCGGCTAGCGGCTCCTACGAGCAGTACTTC
d_gene: -; j_gene: TRBJ2-1; abundance: -; v_gene: TRBV12-3/TRBV12-4; len: 13; CDR3aa: CASNLASYNEQFF; CDR3nt: TGTGCCAGCAACCTAGCTTCCTACAATGAGCAGTTCTTC
d_gene: -; j_gene: TRBJ1-2; abundance: few; v_gene: TRBV29-1; len: 13; CDR3aa: CSARSTDNYGYTF; CDR3nt: TGCAGCGCAAGGTCGACAGATAACTATGGCTACACCTTC
d_gene: TRBD2; j_gene: TRBJ2-5; abundance: -; v_gene: TRBV18; len: 17; CDR3aa: CASSLGTSGGALKTQYF; CDR3nt: TGTGCCAGCTCACTCGGGACTAGCGGGGGCGCCTTGAAGACCCAGTACTTC
d_gene: TRBD2; j_gene: TRBJ2-2; abundance: -; v_gene: TRBV9; len: 14; CDR3aa: CASRGLAGAGELFF; CDR3nt: TGTGCCAGCAGAGGACTAGCGGGGGCCGGGGAGCTGTTTTTT
d_gene: TRBD2; j_gene: TRBJ2-4; abundance: few; v_gene: TRBV5-1; len: 16; CDR3aa: CASSLERGPGGDIQYF; CDR3nt: TGCGCCAGCAGCTTGGAGCGAGGACCCGGGGGGGACATTCAGTACTTC
d_gene: TRBD1; j_gene: TRBJ2-5; abundance: few; v_gene: TRBV11-2; len: 15; CDR3aa: CASSFGQVGQETQYF; CDR3nt: TGTGCCAGCAGCTTTGGACAGGTTGGGCAAGAGACCCAGTACTTC
d_gene: -; j_gene: TRBJ2-1; abundance: -; v_gene: TRBV11-2; len: 15; CDR3aa: CASSLASPRGREQFF; CDR3nt: TGTGCCAGCAGCTTGGCCTCCCCTCGCGGGCGGGAGCAGTTCTTC
d_gene: TRBD2; j_gene: TRBJ2-5; abundance: -; v_gene: TRBV7-9; len: 15; CDR3aa: CASSLIVQGGETQYF; CDR3nt: TGTGCCAGCAGCTTAATCGTCCAGGGAGGGGAGACCCAGTACTTC
d_gene: -; j_gene: TRBJ1-2; abundance: few; v_gene: TRBV5-5; len: 11; CDR3aa: CASTLGVGYTF; CDR3nt: TGTGCCAGCACCCTGGGGGTTGGCTACACCTTC
d_gene: TRBD2; j_gene: TRBJ2-5; abundance: few; v_gene: TRBV13; len: 15; CDR3aa: CASSLAGGLVETQYF; CDR3nt: TGTGCCAGCAGCCTAGCGGGGGGATTAGTGGAGACCCAGTACTTC
d_gene: -; j_gene: TRBJ2-3; abundance: -; v_gene: TRBV2; len: 17; CDR3aa: CASSPHPLGDHTDTQYF; CDR3nt: TGTGCCAGCAGTCCCCACCCGTTGGGGGACCATACAGATACGCAGTATTTT
d_gene: -; j_gene: TRBJ2-3; abundance: few; v_gene: TRBV6-5; len: 16; CDR3aa: CASSYRGASGGDTQYF; CDR3nt: TGTGCCAGCAGTTACCGGGGGGCAAGTGGAGGAGATACGCAGTATTTT
d_gene: -; j_gene: TRBJ1-1; abundance: few; v_gene: TRBV29-1; len: 12; CDR3aa: CSAPGPTTEAFF; CDR3nt: TGCAGCGCTCCGGGACCGACCACTGAAGCTTTCTTT
d_gene: -; j_gene: TRBJ1-3; abundance: -; v_gene: TRBV7-6; len: 18; CDR3aa: CASSLRRAAGTSGNTIYF; CDR3nt: TGTGCCAGCAGCTTAAGGCGGGCCGCCGGGACCTCTGGAAACACCATATATTTT
d_gene: -; j_gene: TRBJ1-1; abundance: -; v_gene: TRBV20-1; len: 13; CDR3aa: CSARDLANTEAFF; CDR3nt: TGCAGTGCTAGAGATTTGGCGAACACTGAAGCTTTCTTT
d_gene: TRBD1; j_gene: TRBJ1-2; abundance: many; v_gene: TRBV5-1; len: 13; CDR3aa: CASSLEGAYGYTF; CDR3nt: TGCGCCAGCAGCTTGGAGGGGGCCTATGGCTACACCTTC
d_gene: -; j_gene: TRBJ2-3; abundance: -; v_gene: TRBV10-3; len: 14; CDR3aa: CAIRAGGPTDTQYF; CDR3nt: TGTGCCATCAGGGCGGGCGGGCCGACAGATACGCAGTATTTT
d_gene: -; j_gene: TRBJ1-4; abundance: few; v_gene: TRBV6-6; len: 16; CDR3aa: CASRGGFSSHGEKLFF; CDR3nt: TGTGCCAGCAGGGGCGGGTTCAGCAGCCACGGTGAAAAACTGTTTTTT
d_gene: TRBD1; j_gene: TRBJ2-3; abundance: -; v_gene: TRBV7-8; len: 17; CDR3aa: CASSSRPDRPSTDTQYF; CDR3nt: TGTGCCAGCAGCTCTAGGCCGGACAGGCCTAGCACAGATACGCAGTATTTT
d_gene: -; j_gene: TRBJ2-3; abundance: few; v_gene: TRBV6-2/TRBV6-3; len: 14; CDR3aa: CASRFSGRGDTQYF; CDR3nt: TGTGCCAGCAGATTTAGCGGCCGTGGGGATACGCAGTATTTT
d_gene: -; j_gene: TRBJ2-7; abundance: -; v_gene: TRBV5-1; len: 13; CDR3aa: CASSPNGHFEQYF; CDR3nt: TGCGCCAGCAGCCCGAACGGCCACTTCGAGCAGTACTTC
d_gene: TRBD1; j_gene: TRBJ1-1; abundance: few; v_gene: TRBV14; len: 17; CDR3aa: CACSPRTGGRMNTEAFF; CDR3nt: TGTGCCTGCAGCCCCAGGACAGGGGGAAGGATGAACACTGAAGCTTTCTTT
d_gene: -; j_gene: TRBJ2-2; abundance: few; v_gene: TRBV12-3/TRBV12-4; len: 15; CDR3aa: CASSLRGPGTGELFF; CDR3nt: TGTGCCAGCAGTTTACGGGGGCCGGGCACCGGGGAGCTGTTTTTT
d_gene: -; j_gene: TRBJ2-3; abundance: few; v_gene: TRBV5-1; len: 14; CDR3aa: CASSSQRATDTQYF; CDR3nt: TGCGCCAGCAGCTCGCAGAGGGCCACAGATACGCAGTATTTT
d_gene: -; j_gene: TRBJ1-1; abundance: -; v_gene: TRBV12-3/TRBV12-4; len: 14; CDR3aa: CASSLSQGHTEAFF; CDR3nt: TGTGCCAGCAGTTTGTCCCAGGGACACACTGAAGCTTTCTTT
d_gene: TRBD2; j_gene: TRBJ2-3; abundance: -; v_gene: TRBV20-1; len: 16; CDR3aa: CSAAKPTSGRSDTQYF; CDR3nt: TGCAGTGCGGCGAAACCGACTAGCGGGAGGTCAGATACGCAGTATTTT
d_gene: -; j_gene: TRBJ1-1; abundance: -; v_gene: TRBV29-1; len: 12; CDR3aa: CSVFGGRTEAFF; CDR3nt: TGCAGCGTTTTTGGGGGACGTACTGAAGCTTTCTTT
d_gene: TRBD2; j_gene: TRBJ2-5; abundance: -; v_gene: TRBV10-3; len: 13; CDR3aa: CAIRGLAGETQYF; CDR3nt: TGTGCCATCAGAGGACTAGCGGGAGAGACCCAGTACTTC
d_gene: -; j_gene: TRBJ2-7; abundance: -; v_gene: TRBV20-1; len: 12; CDR3aa: CSASSEGIEQYF; CDR3nt: TGCAGTGCCTCTTCCGAGGGTATCGAGCAGTACTTC
d_gene: -; j_gene: TRBJ2-5; abundance: few; v_gene: TRBV27; len: 16; CDR3aa: CASSSGPGLNQETQYF; CDR3nt: TGTGCCAGCAGTTCGGGACCGGGGCTCAACCAAGAGACCCAGTACTTC
d_gene: TRBD2; j_gene: TRBJ2-1; abundance: once; v_gene: TRBV12-3/TRBV12-4; len: 12; CDR3aa: CASSLAGGIQFF; CDR3nt: TGTGCCAGCAGTTTAGCGGGGGGGATTCAGTTCTTC
d_gene: -; j_gene: TRBJ2-2; abundance: -; v_gene: TRBV11-2; len: 13; CDR3aa: CASSRSRAGELFF; CDR3nt: TGTGCCAGCAGCCGAAGTCGGGCCGGGGAGCTGTTTTTT
d_gene: -; j_gene: TRBJ2-7; abundance: few; v_gene: TRBV20-1; len: 15; CDR3aa: CSARSKAAPGYEQYF; CDR3nt: TGCAGTGCTAGATCGAAGGCAGCACCCGGGTACGAGCAGTACTTC
d_gene: -; j_gene: TRBJ2-6; abundance: -; v_gene: TRBV24-1; len: 13; CDR3aa: CATSAVGANVLTF; CDR3nt: TGTGCCACCAGCGCCGTAGGGGCCAACGTCCTGACTTTC
d_gene: -; j_gene: TRBJ1-3; abundance: few; v_gene: TRBV7-8; len: 17; CDR3aa: CASSLGRRGVGGNTIYF; CDR3nt: TGTGCCAGCAGCTTAGGCCGTAGGGGAGTCGGAGGAAACACCATATATTTT
d_gene: -; j_gene: TRBJ2-5; abundance: -; v_gene: TRBV4-3; len: 14; CDR3aa: CASSPRGGQETQYF; CDR3nt: TGCGCCAGCAGCCCCAGGGGTGGACAAGAGACCCAGTACTTC
d_gene: -; j_gene: TRBJ1-2; abundance: -; v_gene: TRBV6-5; len: 12; CDR3aa: CASSYVRRGYTF; CDR3nt: TGTGCCAGCAGTTACGTACGACGTGGCTACACCTTC
d_gene: TRBD2; j_gene: TRBJ2-1; abundance: -; v_gene: TRBV4-1; len: 19; CDR3aa: CANSQDSTSGRGTYNEQFF; CDR3nt: TGCGCCAACAGCCAAGACTCTACTAGCGGGAGGGGGACCTACAATGAGCAGTTCTTC
d_gene: -; j_gene: TRBJ1-1; abundance: -; v_gene: TRBV12-3/TRBV12-4; len: 14; CDR3aa: CASSLVTMNTEAFF; CDR3nt: TGTGCCAGCAGTTTGGTCACCATGAACACTGAAGCTTTCTTT
d_gene: TRBD1; j_gene: TRBJ2-1; abundance: -; v_gene: TRBV20-1; len: 16; CDR3aa: CSARRDRGSSYNEQFF; CDR3nt: TGCAGTGCTAGGAGGGACAGGGGGAGCTCCTACAATGAGCAGTTCTTC
d_gene: -; j_gene: TRBJ1-5; abundance: -; v_gene: TRBV7-2; len: 15; CDR3aa: CASSSAGVRNQPQHF; CDR3nt: TGTGCCAGCAGCTCCGCCGGGGTGCGCAATCAGCCCCAGCATTTT
d_gene: -; j_gene: TRBJ1-5; abundance: few; v_gene: TRBV19; len: 16; CDR3aa: CASSETSRQLNQPQHF; CDR3nt: TGTGCCAGTAGTGAGACCTCGAGGCAGTTAAATCAGCCCCAGCATTTT
d_gene: TRBD1; j_gene: TRBJ1-2; abundance: few; v_gene: TRBV28; len: 13; CDR3aa: CASNGDSIYGYTF; CDR3nt: TGTGCCAGCAACGGGGACAGCATCTATGGCTACACCTTC
d_gene: TRBD1; j_gene: TRBJ2-2; abundance: few; v_gene: TRBV5-5; len: 15; CDR3aa: CASMVTGAFHGELFF; CDR3nt: TGTGCCAGCATGGTGACAGGGGCGTTTCACGGGGAGCTGTTTTTT
d_gene: -; j_gene: TRBJ1-2; abundance: many; v_gene: TRBV6-2/TRBV6-3; len: 13; CDR3aa: CASSRDRTRSYTF; CDR3nt: TGTGCCAGCAGTCGAGACCGTACGAGGAGCTACACCTTC
d_gene: -; j_gene: TRBJ1-6; abundance: -; v_gene: TRBV20-1; len: 17; CDR3aa: CSARRSRGAMYNSPLHF; CDR3nt: TGCAGTGCTAGACGATCCAGGGGCGCGATGTATAATTCACCCCTCCACTTT
d_gene: -; j_gene: TRBJ2-1; abundance: -; v_gene: TRBV6-5; len: 15; CDR3aa: CASTSGGGRGNEQFF; CDR3nt: TGTGCCAGCACCTCAGGAGGAGGTCGGGGGAATGAGCAGTTCTTC
d_gene: -; j_gene: TRBJ1-1; abundance: -; v_gene: TRBV3-1; len: 12; CDR3aa: CARSQGGSGAFF; CDR3nt: TGTGCCAGAAGCCAAGGCGGGTCCGGGGCTTTCTTT
d_gene: -; j_gene: TRBJ2-5; abundance: -; v_gene: TRBV6-5; len: 13; CDR3aa: CASTNRAEETQYF; CDR3nt: TGTGCCAGCACGAACAGGGCGGAAGAGACCCAGTACTTC
d_gene: TRBD1; j_gene: TRBJ2-1; abundance: few; v_gene: TRBV20-1; len: 17; CDR3aa: CSARTPVGGQGNDEQFF; CDR3nt: TGCAGTGCTCGAACACCGGTAGGGGGACAGGGGAATGATGAGCAGTTCTTC
d_gene: -; j_gene: TRBJ1-5; abundance: -; v_gene: TRBV20-1; len: 13; CDR3aa: CSARVHSNQPQHF; CDR3nt: TGCAGTGCTAGAGTTCACAGCAATCAGCCTCAGCATTTT
d_gene: TRBD2; j_gene: TRBJ2-5; abundance: -; v_gene: TRBV7-9; len: 18; CDR3aa: CASSLFTTSGRARGTQYF; CDR3nt: TGTGCCAGCAGCTTATTCACGACTAGCGGGAGGGCCAGGGGGACCCAGTACTTC
d_gene: -; j_gene: TRBJ1-2; abundance: many; v_gene: TRBV7-6; len: 13; CDR3aa: CASSGLSDYGYTF; CDR3nt: TGTGCCAGCTCAGGACTCTCCGACTATGGCTACACCTTC